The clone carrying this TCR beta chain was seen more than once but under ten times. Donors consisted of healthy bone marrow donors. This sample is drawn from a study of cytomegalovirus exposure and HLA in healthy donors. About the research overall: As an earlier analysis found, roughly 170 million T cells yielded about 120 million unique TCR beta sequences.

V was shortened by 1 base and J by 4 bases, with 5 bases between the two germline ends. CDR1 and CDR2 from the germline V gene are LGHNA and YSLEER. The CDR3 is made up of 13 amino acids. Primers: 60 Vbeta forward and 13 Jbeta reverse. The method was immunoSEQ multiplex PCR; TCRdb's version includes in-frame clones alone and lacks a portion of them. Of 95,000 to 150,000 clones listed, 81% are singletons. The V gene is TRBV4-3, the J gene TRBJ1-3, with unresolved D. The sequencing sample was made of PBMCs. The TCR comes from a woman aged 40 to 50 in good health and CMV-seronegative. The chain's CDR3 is CASSQVGGNTIYF. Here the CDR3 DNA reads TGCGCCAGCAGCCAAGTCGGGGGAAACACCATATATTTT.